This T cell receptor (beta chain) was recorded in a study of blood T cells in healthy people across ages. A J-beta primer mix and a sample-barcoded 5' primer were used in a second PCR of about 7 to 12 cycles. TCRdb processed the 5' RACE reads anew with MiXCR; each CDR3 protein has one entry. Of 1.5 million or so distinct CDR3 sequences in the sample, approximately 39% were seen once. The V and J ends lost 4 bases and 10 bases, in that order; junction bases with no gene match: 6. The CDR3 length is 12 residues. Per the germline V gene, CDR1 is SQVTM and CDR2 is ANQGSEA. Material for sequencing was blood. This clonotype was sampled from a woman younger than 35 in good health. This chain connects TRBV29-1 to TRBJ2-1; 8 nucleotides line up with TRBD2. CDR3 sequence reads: CSVVGSGKEQFF. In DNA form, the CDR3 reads TGCAGCGTTGTGGGTAGCGGGAAGGAGCAGTTCTTC.